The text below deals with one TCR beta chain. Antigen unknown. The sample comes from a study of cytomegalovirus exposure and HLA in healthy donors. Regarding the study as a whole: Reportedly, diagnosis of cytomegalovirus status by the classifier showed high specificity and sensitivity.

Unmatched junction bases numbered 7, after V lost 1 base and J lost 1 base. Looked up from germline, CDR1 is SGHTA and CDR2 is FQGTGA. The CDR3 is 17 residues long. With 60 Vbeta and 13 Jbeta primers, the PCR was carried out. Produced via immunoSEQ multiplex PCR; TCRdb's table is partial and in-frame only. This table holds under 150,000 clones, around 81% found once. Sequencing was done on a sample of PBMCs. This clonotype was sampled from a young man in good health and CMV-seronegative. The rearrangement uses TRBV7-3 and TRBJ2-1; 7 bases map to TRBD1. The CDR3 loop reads CASSLRGQGVSYNEQFF. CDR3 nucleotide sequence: TGTGCCAGCAGCTTAAGGGGGCAGGGGGTGTCCTACAATGAGCAGTTCTTC.